This TCR beta chain comes out of a study of T cell responses to AZD1222 COVID-19 vaccine. Study-wide findings and caveats: Females outnumbered males among donors, who were mostly white British; clonal diversity was possibly underestimated. Spike-specific TCRs gained breadth and depth after people received two AZD1222 doses. At baseline, seropositivity was found in only 5 to 7 AZD1222 recipients.

Of note for this clone: Its antigen is unidentified.

Sequencing was performed with immunoSEQ multiplex PCR; in TCRdb, only in-frame clones are kept and a portion is missing. The table records 95,000 to 100,000 clones, around 87% of them present only once. This CDR3 is 13 amino acids long. V shed 5 bases, J shed 12 bases, and the junction held 11 bases outside the gene matches. Germline lookup yields CDR1 SNHLY and CDR2 FYNNEI. The chain employs TRBV2 and TRBJ2-5; the match to TRBD1 covers 8 bases. The starting material was peripheral blood, obtained 28 days after the second AZD1222 dose. This TCR was recovered from an adult who received the AZD1222 COVID-19 vaccine. CDR3 in amino acids: CASSTGQATNKYF. The CDR3 region has the DNA TGTGCCAGCAGTACGGGACAGGCCACCAATAAGTACTTC. Filled out from reference TRBV2 and TRBJ2-5, the complete variable domain reads EPEVTQTPSHQVTQMGQEVILRCVPISNHLYFYWYRQILGQKVEFLVSFYNNEISEKSEIFDDQFSVERPDGSNFTLKIRSTKLEDSAMYFCASSTGQATNKYFGPGTRLLVL.